The clone carrying this T cell receptor (beta chain) has only a few counts. After removal of 6 bases from V and 4 bases from J, the junction contained 10 bases not matched to a gene. Per the germline V gene, CDR1 is SGHTS and CDR2 is YDEGEE. The CDR3 is 15 amino acids. Transcripts of RNA were the source for amplifying TCR beta CDR3 regions. Second-round multiplex PCR came after a first-round RT-PCR that employed HTBI primers. TCRdb re-called the multiplex PCR reads through MiXCR, storing one row per CDR3 protein. The table has some 1.1 million distinct CDR3 sequences, around a third seen once. The data stem from a study of Graves' ophthalmopathy and Graves' hyperthyroidism. Study details: Stable hyperthyroidism was defined by absence of ophthalmopathy within 18 months of follow-up.

The receptor comes from an adult man with Graves' hyperthyroidism. The sample taken for sequencing was peripheral blood or thyroid tissue (not recorded which). The rearrangement links TRBV5-8 to TRBJ1-2; 9 bases align to TRBD1. In DNA form, the CDR3 reads TGTGCCAGCACCAGGACAGGGGTCGGGATCTATGGCTACACCTTC. It codes for CASTRTGVGIYGYTF.